Following are 18 T cell receptor beta chains from one sample sequenced in a study of blood T cell repertoires in COVID-19. Here immunoSEQ multiplex PCR was the method, and the copy in TCRdb shows in-frame clones only, minus some. The repertoire has roughly 70,000 clones, about 90% of them found once; the top ten carry 7.5% to 9.5%. The source material was peripheral blood. The source is a human donor in a cohort sampled during active COVID-19.

The chain couples TRBV19 to TRBJ1-1; the D gene is possibly TRBD1 (5 bases). V was cut by 9 bases and J by 6 bases, with 17 bases left in between. Germline lookup yields CDR1 LNHDA and CDR2 SQIVND (reference sequence). The CDR3 runs 13 residues. The CDR3 protein is CASTLSRAAEAFF. The CDR3 DNA reads as TGTGCCAGCACCCTCAGCAGGGCCGCTGAAGCTTTCTTT. The full variable domain, completed using reference TRBV19 and TRBJ1-1, is DGGITQSPKYLFRKEGQNVTLSCEQNLNHDAMYWYRQDPGQGLRLIYYSQIVNDFQKGDIAEGYSVSREKKESFPLTVTSAQKNPTAFYLCASTLSRAAEAFFGQGTRLTVV.

V gene TRBV24-1 combines with J gene TRBJ1-2; D remains ambiguous. The CDR3 loop spans 12 amino acids. V was trimmed by 2 bases and J by 4 bases, leaving 4 bases between them. Germline CDR1 KGHDR, CDR2 SFDVKD. The CDR3, as DNA: TGTGCCACCAGTGATTCTAGCTATGGCTACACCTTC. Translation gives CATSDSSYGYTF.

This chain uses TRBV12-5 with TRBJ2-7, with D possibly matching TRBD2 (5 bases). The V end was cut by 7 bases, the J end by 2 bases, with 21 bases between. CDR3 length equals 16 residues. In germline, CDR1 is LGHNT, CDR2 FRNRAP. The CDR3 here is CASALNGDRSTYEQYF. Written as DNA, the CDR3 is TGTGCTAGTGCTCTGAACGGGGATCGTAGCACCTACGAGCAGTACTTC.

The gene calls are TRBV4-3 and TRBJ1-2, with D unresolved. The CDR3 runs to 15 residues. Trimming stripped 9 bases from V and 0 bases from J, with 17 bases between. From germline, CDR1 is LGHNA and CDR2 YSLEER. CDR3 DNA sequence: TGCGCCAGTAATTCGGACTCGAGAGCTAACTATGGCTACACCTTC. It translates to CASNSDSRANYGYTF.

This clone has only one observation. The genes are TRBV3-1 (or the pseudogene TRBV3-2) and TRBJ1-3; D perhaps matches TRBD1 (6 bases). Trimming stripped 2 bases from V and 0 bases from J, with 11 bases between. The CDR3 contains 16 residues. Germline assignment: CDR1 LGHDT and CDR2 YNNKEL (reference sequence). Here the CDR3 DNA reads TGTGCCAGCAGCCAACGGACAGAACCCTCTGGAAACACCATATATTTT. It specifies CASSQRTEPSGNTIYF.

V is TRBV28 and J is TRBJ2-7, with D unresolved. V gave up 4 bases and J gave up 0 bases, with 4 bases separating them. The CDR3 has 12 amino acids. CDR1 is MDHEN, CDR2 SYDVKM, per germline. CDR3 residues: CASSSSSYEQYF. CDR3 bases: TGTGCCAGCAGTTCGAGCTCCTACGAGCAGTACTTC.

This rearrangement joins TRBV28 to TRBJ2-7; possibly TRBD1 for D (6 bases). Trimming stripped 1 base from V and 6 bases from J, with 19 bases between. Germline loops: CDR1 MDHEN, CDR2 SYDVKM. The CDR3 extends over 16 amino acids. This CDR3 reads CASSLSSGARSSEQYF. The CDR3 region has the DNA TGTGCCAGCAGTTTATCATCAGGGGCCCGGTCGAGCGAGCAGTACTTC.

This clone was counted between two and nine times. The chain is built from TRBV5-1 and TRBJ2-7; 11 bases map to TRBD2. The germline CDR1 and CDR2 sequences are SGHRS and YFSETQ. This CDR3 region has 17 residues. After removal of 4 bases from V and 2 bases from J, the junction contained 11 bases not matched to a gene. In DNA form, the CDR3 reads TGCGCCAGCAGCGGAAACCTAACTAGCGGGGGACCCTACGAGCAGTACTTC. This gives the protein CASSGNLTSGGPYEQYF.

The CDR3: CASSAGQGNTIYF. The CDR3 DNA is TGTGCCAGCAGTGCGGGACAGGGAAACACCATATATTTT. The gene calls are TRBV28 and TRBJ1-3; 7 positions agree with TRBD1. Per germline, CDR1 MDHEN and CDR2 SYDVKM. The trim removed 5 bases at V and 4 bases at J, leaving 2 bases unmatched. This CDR3 comprises 13 residues.

J is TRBJ1-2 and V is TRBV4-1; the match to TRBD1 covers 8 bases. The V gene's germline CDR1 is MGHRA and CDR2 YSYEKL. There are 15 residues in the CDR3. With V trimmed by 4 bases and J by 6 bases, 10 bases remained unmatched. CDR3 protein: CASSPLPGGHDGYTF. The CDR3 DNA follows: TGCGCCAGCAGCCCCCTTCCAGGGGGCCATGATGGCTACACCTTC.

The genes are TRBV23-1 and TRBJ1-1, with 9 nucleotides matching TRBD1. TRBV23-1 is marked as an open reading frame, function uncertain. V lost 7 bases to trimming and J lost 4 bases; unmatched junction nucleotides: 16. The CDR3 loop spans 17 amino acids. For the CDR3, the DNA is TGCGCCAGCAATCGGTTAATTGGGACAGGGATAACCACTGAAGCTTTCTTT. Translation gives CASNRLIGTGITTEAFF.

The chain is built from TRBV9 and TRBJ2-7, with 7 positions matching TRBD1. The junction had 10 bases not matched to a gene; V was cut back by 4 bases and J by 3 bases. CDR3 length: 15 amino acids. CDR1 and CDR2 from the germline V gene are SGDLS and YYNGEE. CDR3 sequence (DNA): TGTGCCAGCAGCTTACAACCGGGACAGTACTACGAGCAGTACTTC. Encoded protein: CASSLQPGQYYEQYF. The complete variable domain, with remaining parts taken from reference TRBV9 and TRBJ2-7, reads DSGVTQTPKHLITATGQRVTLRCSPRSGDLSVYWYQQSLDQGLQFLIQYYNGEERAKGNILERFSAQQFPDLHSELNLSSLELGDSALYFCASSLQPGQYYEQYFGPGTRLTVT.

This clone was recorded once. CDR3 residues: CASSRDRFDEQYF. CDR3 coding DNA: TGTGCCAGCAGCCGGGACAGGTTTGACGAGCAGTACTTC. This chain links TRBV6-5 with TRBJ2-7, with TRBD1 matching 8 bases. Losses at the gene ends were 6 bases for V and 5 bases for J; bases not matched to a gene: 6. The CDR3 consists of 13 residues. Germline assignment: CDR1 MNHEY and CDR2 SVGAGI.

The J gene is TRBJ2-7, the V gene TRBV6-6, with TRBD1 matching over 11 bases. CDR1 and CDR2 from the germline V gene are MNHNY and SVGAGI (reference sequence). There are 15 residues in the CDR3. V gave up 4 bases and J gave up 1 base; unmatched junction bases: 3. The chain's CDR3 is CASSFGTGGSYEQYF. Written as DNA, the CDR3 is TGTGCCAGCAGTTTCGGGACAGGGGGTTCCTACGAGCAGTACTTC.

The chain combines TRBV5-6 with TRBJ2-7; TRBD1 agrees at 8 bases. Germline V gene data show CDR1 as SGHDT and CDR2 as YYEEEE. The CDR3 has 15 residues. The trim removed 2 bases at V and 0 bases at J, leaving 4 bases unmatched. Here the CDR3 DNA reads TGTGCCAGCAGCTTCGGGACAGGAAGCTCCTACGAGCAGTACTTC. Translation gives CASSFGTGSSYEQYF.

The CDR3 DNA reads TGTGCCAGCAGCTCCAAAGATAGGGGGTACACCTACGAGCAGTACTTC. Its protein is CASSSKDRGYTYEQYF. This chain links TRBV7-8 with TRBJ2-7, with a possible D match to TRBD1 (6 bases). The CDR3 extends over 16 amino acids. Germline CDR1 is SGHVS and CDR2 is FQNEAQ. V was pared by 4 bases and J by 2 bases, with 18 bases between.

V usage is TRBV30 and J usage is TRBJ2-7; unclear D gene. CDR1 is GTSNPN and CDR2 is SVGIG in the germline V gene (reference sequence). This CDR3 is built from 12 residues. V was clipped by 2 bases and J by 2 bases, with 7 bases between them. For the CDR3, the DNA is TGTGCCTGGAGTATATCCCCCTACGAGCAGTACTTC. Amino acid sequence: CAWSISPYEQYF.

The chain employs TRBV10-3 and TRBJ1-2, with 10 bases lining up with TRBD1. The CDR3 consists of 16 residues. Germline V gives CDR1 ENHRY, CDR2 SYGVKD. The junction had 15 bases not matched to a gene; V was cut back by 8 bases and J by 6 bases. The CDR3 nucleotides are TGTGCCATCCTCCGGGACAGGGGTTTTGGTGATCATGGCTACACCTTC. It specifies CAILRDRGFGDHGYTF.